This T cell receptor beta chain was obtained from a study of control samples from healthy donors and cancer patients. This CDR3 comprises 11 residues. Trimming took off 6 bases at V and 6 bases at J, with 7 bases between the two ends. TCRdb keeps only in-frame clones here, not all; method: immunoSEQ multiplex PCR. The sample records roughly 94,000 clones, approximately 84% being singletons. Material for sequencing was PBMCs. This chain uses TRBV12-3 or TRBV12-4 with TRBJ2-3; no clear D. The source of this sequence is a man in his 70s with lung cancer. The CDR3 loop is CASSELDTQYF. CDR3 coding DNA: TGTGCCAGCAGCGAACTGGATACGCAGTATTTT.